Each of the 27 T cell receptor beta chains below was sequenced from the same sample in a study of T cells after yellow fever vaccination. TCRdb used MiXCR to reprocess the 5' RACE reads, holding one entry per CDR3 protein. The repertoire has some 340,000 distinct CDR3 sequences, roughly a tenth of them found once; the top ten carry roughly 3%. This material consisted of CD4+ T cells sorted from PBMCs, taken 45 days after the yellow fever booster vaccination. The receptors stem from a man between 18 and 35 years old who received the YFV17D yellow fever vaccine.

This clonotype was counted between two and nine times. J is TRBJ2-3 and V is TRBV12-3 or TRBV12-4; 7 bases line up with TRBD2. The CDR3 extends over 16 amino acids. With V trimmed by 2 bases and J by 0 bases, 5 bases remained unmatched. In DNA form, the CDR3 reads TGTGCCAGCAGTTTAAGGACTAGGCGGAGCACAGATACGCAGTATTTT. Protein sequence: CASSLRTRRSTDTQYF.

The chain joins TRBV7-3 to TRBJ1-2, with TRBD1 as a possible D gene (5 bases). Between the trimmed V and J ends, which lost 5 bases and 4 bases, there was a span of 14 bases. CDR1 and CDR2 from the germline V gene are SGHTA and FQGTGA. This CDR3 is built from 14 residues. The CDR3 sequence: CASSAGGEGYGYTF. CDR3 nucleotide sequence: TGTGCCAGCAGCGCGGGGGGAGAGGGCTATGGCTACACCTTC.

The genes are TRBV5-6 and TRBJ2-2; the D is unclear. Germline V gene sequence: CDR1 SGHDT, CDR2 YYEEEE. The CDR3 loop spans 13 amino acids. Trimming shortened V by 4 bases and J by 4 bases, and 8 bases separated the two germline ends. CDR3 region: CASSVRSTGELFF. DNA for the CDR3: TGTGCCAGCAGCGTACGTAGCACCGGGGAGCTGTTTTTT.

CDR3 DNA: TGTGCCAGCAGCCCCCAGGGGGGCAAAGAGACCCAGTACTTC. Encoded protein: CASSPQGGKETQYF. The rearrangement joins TRBV7-8 to TRBJ2-5; perhaps TRBD1 as D (7 bases). Trimming shortened V by 5 bases and J by 3 bases, and 13 bases separated the two germline ends. In germline, CDR1 is SGHVS, CDR2 FQNEAQ. This CDR3 has 14 residues.

This clonotype was counted a few times. CDR3 sequence (DNA): TGCAGCGTTGAAGACAGGGGGCTTTCAGATACGCAGTATTTT. This encodes CSVEDRGLSDTQYF. The chain carries TRBV29-1 and TRBJ2-3; 8 bases agree with TRBD1. V dropped 0 bases and J dropped 4; count of bases not matched to a gene: 3. The CDR3 length is 14 residues. The V gene's germline CDR1 is SQVTM and CDR2 ANQGSEA.

This clonotype has only a few counts. V is TRBV2 and J is TRBJ2-1; TRBD2 aligns across 7 bases. This CDR3 has 15 amino acids. With V trimmed by 4 bases and J by 0 bases, 3 bases remained unmatched. Germline CDR1 SNHLY, CDR2 FYNNEI. The CDR3 loop reads CASSGGGSSYNEQFF. CDR3 DNA sequence: TGTGCCAGCAGTGGGGGGGGGAGCTCCTACAATGAGCAGTTCTTC.

The chain couples TRBV19 to TRBJ2-3, with 13 bases identical to TRBD2. V dropped 4 bases and J dropped 6; count of bases not matched to a gene: 4. Per germline, CDR1 LNHDA and CDR2 SQIVND (reference sequence). The CDR3 is made up of 15 amino acids. The CDR3 loop reads CASSSPGLAGDTQYF. The DNA of the CDR3 is TGTGCCAGTAGTAGTCCGGGACTAGCGGGGGATACGCAGTATTTT.

CDR3 loop: CASSYWQGINSPLHF. CDR3 nucleotides: TGTGCCAGCAGTTATTGGCAGGGGATCAATTCACCCCTCCACTTT. V usage is TRBV6-1 and J usage is TRBJ1-6; D is perhaps TRBD1 (6 bases). The CDR3 extends over 15 amino acids. From germline, CDR1 is MNHNS and CDR2 SASEGT. The V and J ends lost 5 bases and 7 bases respectively, with 15 bases between them.

A few counts support this clonotype. J is TRBJ1-2 and V is TRBV12-3 or TRBV12-4, with D perhaps matching TRBD1 (5 bases). V lost 10 bases, J lost 8 bases, and 14 bases lay in between. This CDR3 is 11 amino acids long. CDR3: CATRRGIGYTF. CDR3 DNA: TGTGCCACCCGGAGGGGAATCGGCTACACCTTC.

This rearrangement joins TRBV27 to TRBJ1-5; D not certain. CDR1 is MNHEY and CDR2 is SMNVEV in the germline V gene (reference sequence). Trimming pared 2 bases from V and 4 bases from J, leaving 12 bases between. The CDR3 spans 15 residues. The CDR3 protein is CASSLGQNYNQPQHF. In nucleotides, the CDR3 is TGTGCCAGCAGTTTAGGGCAGAACTATAATCAGCCCCAGCATTTT.

V and J are TRBV7-3 and TRBJ2-5, with D perhaps assigned TRBD1 or TRBD2 (6 bases each). The CDR3 length is 15 residues. From germline, CDR1 is SGHTA and CDR2 FQGTGA. Trimming stripped 3 bases from V and 2 bases from J, with 13 bases between. The CDR3 sequence: CASSLGGAIQETQYF. Here the CDR3 DNA reads TGTGCCAGCAGCTTGGGGGGCGCCATACAAGAGACCCAGTACTTC.

This clonotype has more than one count but fewer than ten. V usage is TRBV9 and J usage is TRBJ1-4; D is uncertain. Germline CDR1 is SGDLS and CDR2 is YYNGEE. V shed 0 bases and J shed 2 bases, with 14 bases lying between them. This CDR3 region has 17 residues. CDR3 in amino acids: CASSVDGRGITNEKLFF. The DNA for the CDR3 is TGTGCCAGCAGCGTAGACGGACGTGGGATTACTAATGAAAAACTGTTTTTT.

This sequence joins TRBV2 and TRBJ2-3; TRBD2 agrees at 7 bases. Germline CDR1 reads SNHLY; CDR2 reads FYNNEI. The CDR3 spans 17 residues. V dropped 7 bases and J dropped 5; count of bases not matched to a gene: 18. The CDR3 sequence is CASTGRRTVKTRDTQYF. The CDR3 DNA sequence: TGTGCCAGCACCGGGAGGCGAACAGTCAAGACCAGAGATACGCAGTATTTT.

The chain has TRBV20-1 and TRBJ2-1; D remains unclear. Germline V CDR1 and CDR2: DFQATT, SNEGSKA (reference sequence). The CDR3 length is 13 residues. With 3 bases removed from V and 5 bases from J, the gap between germline ends came to 11 bases. DNA of the CDR3: TGCAGTGCTAGGCGGAATAGTGACAATGAGCAGTTCTTC. Its translation is CSARRNSDNEQFF.

This clonotype came up many times. The chain couples TRBV4-1 to TRBJ2-1; no clear D gene. CDR1 MGHRA and CDR2 YSYEKL come from the germline V gene. Trimming pared 4 bases from V and 0 bases from J, leaving 16 bases between. This CDR3 is built from 17 residues. CDR3 loop: CASSLTPFTVSYNEQFF. CDR3 coding DNA: TGCGCCAGCAGCCTGACCCCCTTCACTGTCTCCTACAATGAGCAGTTCTTC.

This clonotype was observed many times. The J gene is TRBJ2-1, the V gene TRBV30; no clear D. Trimming removed 0 bases at V and 4 bases at J, with 4 bases between. The CDR3 is 12 residues long. Germline V CDR1 and CDR2: GTSNPN, SVGIG (reference sequence). Here the CDR3 reads CAWSVSYNEQFF. The CDR3 region has the DNA TGTGCCTGGAGTGTTAGTTACAATGAGCAGTTCTTC. The variable domain in full, completed from reference TRBV30 and TRBJ2-1, reads SQTIHQWPATLVQPVGSPLSLECTVEGTSNPNLYWYRQAAGRGLQLLFYSVGIGQISSEVPQNLSASRPQDRQFILSSKKLLLSDSGFYLCAWSVSYNEQFFGPGTRLTVL.

J is TRBJ2-1 and V is TRBV5-1; 9 positions agree with TRBD1. The ends lost 0 bases at V and 6 bases at J; junction bases unmatched: 10. The CDR3 totals 17 residues. Per the germline V gene, CDR1 is SGHRS and CDR2 is YFSETQ. CDR3 loop: CASSLGPRTGDGNEQFF. In DNA form, the CDR3 reads TGCGCCAGCAGCTTGGGTCCGCGGACAGGGGACGGCAATGAGCAGTTCTTC.

The DNA of the CDR3 is TGTGCCAGCAGCCGGGGTTATATGAACACTGAAGCTTTCTTT. It yields the protein CASSRGYMNTEAFF. The chain links TRBV7-9 to TRBJ1-1; D remains unclear. The V end was cut by 5 bases, the J end by 0 bases, with 10 bases between. The germline V gene encodes CDR1 SEHNR and CDR2 FQNEAQ (reference sequence). CDR3 length: 14 residues. Combining the CDR3 with reference TRBV7-9 and TRBJ1-1 gives the whole variable domain DTGVSQNPRHKITKRGQNVTFRCDPISEHNRLYWYRQTLGQGPEFLTYFQNEAQLEKSRLLSDRFSAERPKGSFSTLEIQRTEQGDSAMYLCASSRGYMNTEAFFGQGTRLTVV.

There are a few counts of this clonotype. The chain carries TRBV15 and TRBJ2-3; TRBD1 might be the D (6 bases). The CDR3 runs 14 residues. The germline gives CDR1 LNHNV, CDR2 YYDKDF (reference sequence). Trimming left V 5 bases short and J 2 bases short, with 11 bases between. The CDR3 loop reads CATSVRTATDTQYF. The CDR3 DNA reads TGTGCCACCAGCGTCCGGACAGCCACAGATACGCAGTATTTT.

A few counts support this clonotype. The chain uses TRBV7-2 and TRBJ1-5; D is unclear. In germline, CDR1 is SGHTA, CDR2 FQGNSA. Deletions cut 5 bases from V and 1 base from J, with 15 bases between. CDR3 length equals 16 residues. CDR3 loop: CASSVGSWFSNQPQHF. The CDR3 DNA reads as TGTGCCAGCAGCGTCGGGTCATGGTTCAGCAATCAGCCCCAGCATTTT.

Regarding this clonotype: This could be a read error, since a much larger clone is one nucleotide away. J is TRBJ1-1 and V is TRBV7-8; D not certain. Germline V lookup: CDR1 SGHVS, CDR2 FQNEAQ. The CDR3 loop spans 13 amino acids. The V and J ends lost 2 bases and 3 bases respectively, with 7 bases between them. The CDR3: CASSLLQDTEAFF. The CDR3 nucleotides read TGTGCCAGCAGCTTATTGCAGGACACTGAAGCTTTCTTT.

V and J are TRBV20-1 and TRBJ2-3, with 11 bases fitting TRBD2. With 3 bases clipped from V and 0 bases from J, the junction kept 8 bases outside the gene matches. CDR1 is DFQATT, CDR2 SNEGSKA, per germline (reference sequence). CDR3 size: 17 residues. The DNA for the CDR3 is TGCAGTGCTAGTGGCTTAGCGGGGGGGCCCAGCACAGATACGCAGTATTTT. This gives the protein CSASGLAGGPSTDTQYF.

CDR3 DNA sequence: TGTGCCAGCTCCCTCATGACAGGGGGCAGCTCTGGGGCCAACGTCCTGACTTTC. As protein: CASSLMTGGSSGANVLTF. The gene calls are TRBV18 and TRBJ2-6; TRBD1 matches at 10 bases. V was pared by 6 bases and J by 0 bases, with 8 bases of the junction left unmatched. The CDR3 has 18 amino acids. Germline CDR1 KGHSH, CDR2 LQKENI.

The sample holds a few counts of this clonotype. The J gene is TRBJ1-2, the V gene TRBV4-2; no clear D gene. Per germline, CDR1 LGHNA and CDR2 YNFKEQ. The CDR3 runs to 14 residues. V dropped 0 bases and J dropped 4 bases, with 9 bases sitting between them. The CDR3 sequence is CASSQDKTPYGYTF. DNA of the CDR3: TGTGCCAGCAGCCAAGATAAGACACCCTATGGCTACACCTTC.

This sequence joins TRBV3-1 and TRBJ2-4, with 9 nucleotides matching TRBD1. Germline assignment: CDR1 LGHDT and CDR2 YNNKEL (reference sequence). The V segment lost 3 bases and the J segment 8 bases; nucleotides outside the gene matches: 11. The CDR3 has 16 residues. Written as DNA, the CDR3 is TGTGCCAGCAGCCAGATACTGACAGGGGGACGGGACATTCAGTACTTC. It specifies CASSQILTGGRDIQYF.

This clonotype was observed many times. The chain couples TRBV10-3 to TRBJ1-4; the D gene is possibly TRBD1 (6 bases). Per the germline V gene, CDR1 is ENHRY and CDR2 is SYGVKD. V gave up 3 bases and J gave up 5 bases, with 19 bases separating them. The CDR3 spans 17 residues. DNA of the CDR3: TGTGCCATCAGTGAAAGCTTTGGGGGGCCTCTCAATGAAAAACTGTTTTTT. This codes for CAISESFGGPLNEKLFF.

Only a few counts were recorded for this clonotype. This chain joins TRBV9 and TRBJ1-1, with D unclear. V gave up 0 bases and J gave up 6 bases, with 9 bases separating them. Germline loops: CDR1 SGDLS, CDR2 YYNGEE. CDR3 size: 13 residues. The CDR3 loop reads CASSVGLEAEAFF. The DNA of the CDR3 is TGTGCCAGCAGCGTAGGTCTCGAGGCTGAAGCTTTCTTT.